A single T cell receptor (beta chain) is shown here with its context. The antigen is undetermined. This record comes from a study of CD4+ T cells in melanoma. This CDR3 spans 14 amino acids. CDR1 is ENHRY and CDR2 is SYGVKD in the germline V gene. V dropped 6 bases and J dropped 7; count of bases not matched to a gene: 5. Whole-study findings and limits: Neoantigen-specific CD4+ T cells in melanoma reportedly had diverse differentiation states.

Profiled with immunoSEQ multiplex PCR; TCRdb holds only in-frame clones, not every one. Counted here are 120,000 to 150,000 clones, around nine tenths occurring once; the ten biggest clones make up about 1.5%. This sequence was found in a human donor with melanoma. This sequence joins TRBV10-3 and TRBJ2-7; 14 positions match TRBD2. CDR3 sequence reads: CAIRGTSGGREQYF. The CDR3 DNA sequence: TGTGCCATCAGAGGGACTAGCGGGGGACGAGAGCAGTACTTC.